The next 26 T cell receptor beta chains were all read from a single sample in a study of identical twins. From the 5' RACE reads, TCRdb called clonotypes with MiXCR, one entry per CDR3 protein. This sample carries roughly 240,000 distinct CDR3 sequences, approximately 7% of them seen once, and the ten largest clones take 3% to 4.5%. This sample was shared with a second study, whose subject was yellow fever vaccine responses in identical twins.

Sequences were obtained from memory (CD45RO+) T cells sorted from blood. Receptor source: a woman under 30 in good health.

This clonotype has just a few counts. The chain combines TRBV19 with TRBJ2-3; maybe TRBD1 (5 bases). Trimming took off 6 bases at V and 5 bases at J, with 12 bases between the two ends. The CDR3 consists of 13 residues. CDR1 and CDR2 (germline): LNHDA, SQIVND (reference sequence). The CDR3 DNA is TGTGCCAGTAGCGACAGCCCCGGAGATACGCAGTATTTT. This translates into CASSDSPGDTQYF.

This clonotype was found many times. The chain recombines TRBV7-3 with TRBJ2-5; 12 bases are a match to TRBD2. The J segment lost 5 bases and the V segment lost 5 bases, leaving 3 bases of the junction unmatched. From germline, CDR1 is SGHTA and CDR2 FQGTGA. The CDR3 totals 14 residues. Here the CDR3 DNA reads TGTGCCAGCAGCCCTAGCGGGAGGGGGGAGACCCAGTACTTC. It encodes CASSPSGRGETQYF.

This chain connects TRBV18 to TRBJ2-7; D could derive from TRBD1 or TRBD2 (5 bases each). Germline V lookup: CDR1 KGHSH, CDR2 LQKENI. V gave up 2 bases and J gave up 0 bases, with 14 bases separating them. This CDR3 has 16 residues. In nucleotides, the CDR3 is TGTGCCAGCTCACCAAAGTTAGGGACGGACTCCTACGAGCAGTACTTC. Its translation: CASSPKLGTDSYEQYF.

This clonotype was picked up many times. V gene TRBV7-9 combines with J gene TRBJ1-1; D remains ambiguous. CDR1 is SEHNR, CDR2 FQNEAQ, per germline (reference sequence). The CDR3 loop spans 12 amino acids. V was shortened by 5 bases and J by 3 bases, with 7 bases between the two germline ends. CDR3 region: CASSQADTEAFF. CDR3 sequence (DNA): TGTGCCAGCAGCCAAGCCGACACTGAAGCTTTCTTT.

This clonotype was detected many times. This chain uses TRBV11-2 with TRBJ2-1; no clear D. The V end was cut by 7 bases, the J end by 4 bases, with 14 bases between. The CDR3 totals 14 residues. From germline, CDR1 is SGHAT and CDR2 FQNNGV. DNA for the CDR3: TGTGCCAGCACGCCCAGCATCCTATACAATGAGCAGTTCTTC. Translating it yields CASTPSILYNEQFF.

The chain couples TRBV2 to TRBJ1-5; D is unclear. This CDR3 spans 11 amino acids. CDR1 is SNHLY and CDR2 is FYNNEI in the germline V gene. Trimming took 6 bases from V and 7 from J, leaving 7 bases between them. The CDR3 region has the DNA TGTGCCAGCAGGGCCGACCAGCCCCAGCATTTT. It is translated as CASRADQPQHF.

In the case of this clonotype: This may be a read error, as it is one base from a much larger clone. The rearrangement joins TRBV6-1 to TRBJ2-3; 10 bases map to TRBD1. The germline V gene encodes CDR1 MNHNS and CDR2 SASEGT. The length of the CDR3 is 14 residues. With 4 bases clipped from V and 4 bases from J, the junction kept 2 bases outside the gene matches. For the CDR3, the DNA is TGTGCCAGCAGTGCAGGGACAGGGGCAGATACGCAGTATTTT. This codes for CASSAGTGADTQYF.

This clonotype turned up a few times. The chain recombines TRBV12-3 or TRBV12-4 with TRBJ2-1; 8 bases match TRBD2. The V gene end was trimmed by 6 bases and the J gene end by 8 bases; junction bases not matched to a gene: 18. The CDR3 is 17 amino acids. CDR3 region: CASSRGYGGATWDEQFF. The CDR3 nucleotides read TGTGCCAGCAGCCGAGGCTACGGGGGGGCCACTTGGGATGAGCAGTTCTTC.

This clonotype was seen at least ten times. The chain joins TRBV15 to TRBJ1-6, with 9 bases aligning to TRBD1. V trimming: 5 bases; J trimming: 5 bases; junction bases outside the gene matches: 4. The CDR3 spans 15 residues. Looked up from germline, CDR1 is LNHNV and CDR2 is YYDKDF (reference sequence). CDR3 amino acids: CATSSGQGNNSPLHF. DNA for the CDR3: TGTGCCACCAGCTCCGGACAGGGGAATAATTCACCCCTCCACTTT.

This clonotype was observed a handful of times. V usage is TRBV14 and J usage is TRBJ1-2; tentatively, D is TRBD1 (6 bases). This CDR3 comprises 17 residues. Germline CDR1 and CDR2: SGHDN and FVKESK. Trimming took 3 bases from V and 4 from J, leaving 21 bases between them. The DNA for the CDR3 is TGTGCCAGCAGCCACAGGGACTGGGGGCGTACGACCTATGGCTACACCTTC. As protein: CASSHRDWGRTTYGYTF.

This chain joins TRBV27 and TRBJ2-2; 8 nucleotides align to TRBD1. CDR1 and CDR2 from the germline V gene are MNHEY and SMNVEV (reference sequence). The CDR3 covers 16 residues. J lost 5 bases, V lost 5 bases, and 10 bases had no gene match. CDR3 sequence: CASSPLQGARTGELFF. The CDR3 DNA reads as TGTGCCAGCAGTCCCCTCCAGGGGGCGCGAACCGGGGAGCTGTTTTTT.

There are a few counts of this clonotype. V usage is TRBV28 and J usage is TRBJ2-7; 8 bases align to TRBD1. The CDR3 is 15 amino acids. Trimming removed 6 bases from V and 4 bases from J; junction bases left unmatched: 11. CDR1 is MDHEN, CDR2 SYDVKM, per germline. DNA of the CDR3: TGTGCCAGCAGACGAGCCGGGACAGGCCAATACGAGCAGTACTTC. Translation gives CASRRAGTGQYEQYF.

This clonotype was observed many times. The J gene is TRBJ2-2, the V gene TRBV20-1; maybe TRBD1 (5 bases). Trimming removed 1 base from V and 6 bases from J, with 6 bases in between. The CDR3 has 12 amino acids. In germline, CDR1 is DFQATT, CDR2 SNEGSKA (reference sequence). This CDR3 reads CSARVGPGELFF. The DNA for the CDR3 is TGCAGTGCTAGAGTGGGGCCCGGGGAGCTGTTTTTT.

Many counts were recorded for this clonotype. The chain links TRBV7-7 to TRBJ2-1; TRBD2 is a possible D gene (6 bases). The CDR3 extends over 15 amino acids. The V gene lost 5 bases and the J gene lost 7 bases, with 18 bases spanning the gap. CDR1 is SSHAT, CDR2 FNYEAQ, per germline (reference sequence). The CDR3 DNA follows: TGTGCCAGCAGCGAACGGGGGTCGACCCAGAATGAGCAGTTCTTC. Residues: CASSERGSTQNEQFF.

The chain is built from TRBV5-6 and TRBJ2-3; D gene unclear. This CDR3 is 12 amino acids long. Deletions cut 3 bases from V and 4 bases from J, with 6 bases between. Germline CDR1 and CDR2: SGHDT and YYEEEE. The DNA for the CDR3 is TGTGCCAGCAGCTGGACGGCAGATACGCAGTATTTT. Translated, it gives CASSWTADTQYF. Based on the CDR3 plus reference TRBV5-6 and TRBJ2-3, the full variable domain is DAGVTQSPTHLIKTRGQQVTLRCSPKSGHDTVSWYQQALGQGPQFIFQYYEEEERQRGNFPDRFSGHQFPNYSSELNVNALLLGDSALYLCASSWTADTQYFGPGTRLTVL.

The chain uses TRBV20-1 and TRBJ2-1, with 10 bases matching TRBD2. V gave up 4 bases and J gave up 5 bases; unmatched junction bases: 8. The germline gives CDR1 DFQATT, CDR2 SNEGSKA (reference sequence). CDR3 size: 15 residues. The CDR3 DNA reads TGCAGTGCTACCCAGACTAGCGGGTTGCACAATGAGCAGTTCTTC. As protein: CSATQTSGLHNEQFF.

This clonotype was counted at least ten times. The V call is TRBV5-1, the J call TRBJ2-3; tentatively, D is TRBD1 or TRBD2 (5 bases each). Per germline, CDR1 SGHRS and CDR2 YFSETQ. The length of the CDR3 is 16 residues. Trimming pared 3 bases from V and 0 bases from J, leaving 14 bases between. The CDR3 loop is CASSSLGAASTDTQYF. DNA of the CDR3: TGCGCCAGCAGCTCCCTCGGGGCGGCCAGCACAGATACGCAGTATTTT.

The chain joins TRBV2 to TRBJ2-3; 10 bases fit TRBD2. The ends lost 7 bases at V and 0 bases at J; junction bases unmatched: 4. CDR3 length: 15 residues. Germline V gives CDR1 SNHLY, CDR2 FYNNEI. The CDR3 DNA follows: TGTGCCAGCAAACTAGCGGGACCTAGCACAGATACGCAGTATTTT. Translated, it gives CASKLAGPSTDTQYF.

The rearrangement uses TRBV4-2 and TRBJ2-3; D is uncertain. V lost 2 bases and J 8 bases, leaving 23 bases between the germline ends. CDR3 length: 17 amino acids. Germline V gene lookup returns CDR1 LGHNA and CDR2 YNFKEQ. In DNA, the CDR3 is TGTGCCAGCAGCCAAAATCAGTTCCAGACCCCAGACTCTACGCAGTATTTT. Amino acid sequence: CASSQNQFQTPDSTQYF.

This clonotype was seen repeatedly, ten times or more. This chain links TRBV5-1 with TRBJ2-7; D is unresolved. Germline V gene sequence: CDR1 SGHRS, CDR2 YFSETQ. Trimming removed 0 bases from V and 3 bases from J, with 4 bases in between. The CDR3 loop spans 12 amino acids. The CDR3 DNA sequence: TGCGCCAGCAGCTTGGGAGACTACGAGCAGTACTTC. Its protein product is CASSLGDYEQYF.

This sequence joins TRBV12-3 or TRBV12-4 and TRBJ1-2; 7 bases map to TRBD1. With 5 bases clipped from V and 8 bases from J, the junction kept 11 bases outside the gene matches. The CDR3 sequence is 14 residues long. The CDR3 sequence is CASSVRTGRRGYTF. CDR3 DNA sequence: TGTGCCAGCAGTGTGCGGACAGGTCGTCGGGGCTACACCTTC.

There are many counts of this clonotype. The chain employs TRBV3-1 and TRBJ2-1, with 14 bases aligning to TRBD2. With V trimmed by 1 base and J by 0 bases, 8 bases remained unmatched. CDR3 length: 20 amino acids. Per the germline V gene, CDR1 is LGHDT and CDR2 is YNNKEL (reference sequence). The CDR3 protein is CASSQGRLAGGVSSYNEQFF. In DNA, the CDR3 is TGTGCCAGCAGCCAAGGGCGACTAGCGGGAGGGGTAAGCTCCTACAATGAGCAGTTCTTC.

The rearrangement joins TRBV14 to TRBJ2-3; TRBD2 aligns across 7 bases. This CDR3 region has 14 residues. Germline CDR1 reads SGHDN; CDR2 reads FVKESK. With V trimmed by 4 bases and J by 2 bases, 3 bases remained unmatched. The CDR3 loop reads CASSRLASTDTQYF. Written as DNA, the CDR3 is TGTGCCAGCAGCCGACTAGCTTCCACAGATACGCAGTATTTT.

Only a few counts were recorded for this clonotype. The chain employs TRBV6-5 and TRBJ2-5, with 10 bases fitting TRBD2. V gave up 0 bases and J gave up 9 bases; unmatched junction bases: 10. Germline CDR1 reads MNHEY; CDR2 reads SVGAGI. The CDR3 is 16 residues long. The CDR3 DNA is TGTGCCAGCAGTTACTCGGAGACTAGCGGGCGCAGGGCCCAGTACTTC. Its translation: CASSYSETSGRRAQYF.

In this sample, this clonotype turned up many times. The V call is TRBV5-1, the J call TRBJ1-6, with a tentative D call TRBD1 (5 bases). The ends were cut back, 1 base at V and 5 bases at J, with 10 bases in the middle. The CDR3 extends over 15 amino acids. The germline V gene encodes CDR1 SGHRS and CDR2 YFSETQ. CDR3 residues: CASSLRQINNSPLHF. The CDR3 DNA is TGCGCCAGCAGCTTGCGACAGATAAATAATTCACCCCTCCACTTT.

This clonotype came up a few times. The J gene is TRBJ2-2, the V gene TRBV7-6; D possibly matches TRBD1 or TRBD2 (5 bases each). Per the germline V gene, CDR1 is SGHVS and CDR2 is FNYEAQ. CDR3 length equals 16 residues. Trimming stripped 5 bases from V and 6 bases from J, with 19 bases between. CDR3 amino acids: CASSTPGRGEPGELFF. The CDR3 coding sequence is TGTGCCAGCAGCACACCGGGCCGAGGGGAACCCGGGGAGCTGTTTTTT. Supplemented by reference TRBV7-6 and TRBJ2-2, the full variable domain reads GAGVSQSPRYKVTKRGQDVALRCDPISGHVSLYWYRQALGQGPEFLTYFNYEAQQDKSGLPNDRFSAERPEGSISTLTIQRTEQRDSAMYRCASSTPGRGEPGELFFGEGSRLTVL.